This TCR beta chain emerged from a study of control samples from healthy donors and cancer patients. Profiling relied on immunoSEQ multiplex PCR, and the TCRdb table lists in-frame clones only, not all of them. The data hold under 200,000 clones, with 94% observed a single time. Germline V gene lookup returns CDR1 SGHTA and CDR2 FQGNSA. The CDR3 is 15 residues long. The ends were cut back, 3 bases at V and 0 bases at J, with 12 bases in the middle. The specimen was blood. This rearrangement joins TRBV7-2 to TRBJ2-7; D is possibly TRBD1 or TRBD2 (6 bases each). The receptor was derived from a woman in her thirties or forties in good health. In DNA form, the CDR3 reads TGTGCCAGCAGCTTCTCGGGGGCGTACTCCTACGAGCAGTACTTC. This gives the protein CASSFSGAYSYEQYF.